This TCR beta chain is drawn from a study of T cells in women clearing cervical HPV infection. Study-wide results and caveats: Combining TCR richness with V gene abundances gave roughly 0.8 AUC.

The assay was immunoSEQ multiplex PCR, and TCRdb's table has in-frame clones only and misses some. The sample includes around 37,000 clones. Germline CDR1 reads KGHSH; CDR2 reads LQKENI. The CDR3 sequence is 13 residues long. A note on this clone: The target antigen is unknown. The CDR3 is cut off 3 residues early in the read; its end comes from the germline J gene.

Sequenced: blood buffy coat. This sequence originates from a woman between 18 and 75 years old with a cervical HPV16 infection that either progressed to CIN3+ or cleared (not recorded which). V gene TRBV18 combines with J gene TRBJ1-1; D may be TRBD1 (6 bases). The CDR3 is CASSPTLDRPAFF. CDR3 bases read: TGTGCCAGCTCACCAACCCTCGACAGGCCC.